The 18 T cell receptor beta chains listed next were all sequenced from one sample in a study of spatial heterogeneity in lung cancer. Time point reported: blood at routine non-recurrence follow-up after resection. TCRdb reprocessed the 5' RACE reads with MiXCR, giving one entry per CDR3 protein. The sample carries about 15,000 distinct CDR3 sequences, 19% recorded once. Specimen: PBMCs, collected at follow-up. These receptors were taken from a male donor with early-stage non-small cell lung cancer.

The count of this clonotype is one. The CDR3 DNA reads as TGTGCCAGCAGCTTCGACGGGGGGGACGAGCAGTACTTC. Translated, it gives CASSFDGGDEQYF. J is TRBJ2-7 and V is TRBV7-2, with 8 bases lining up with TRBD2. The CDR3 totals 13 residues. J lost 5 bases, V lost 3 bases, and 3 bases had no gene match. Germline V gene data show CDR1 as SGHTA and CDR2 as FQGNSA.

This clonotype was detected a few times. The chain couples TRBV9 to TRBJ2-4; TRBD2 might be the D (6 bases). The CDR3 is made up of 14 amino acids. Germline V CDR1 and CDR2: SGDLS, YYNGEE. V was pared by 5 bases and J by 4 bases, with 13 bases between. The CDR3: CASSAGGAKNIQYF. CDR3 sequence (DNA): TGTGCCAGCAGTGCTGGAGGGGCAAAAAACATTCAGTACTTC.

The J gene is TRBJ1-1, the V gene TRBV11-2; tentatively, D is TRBD1 (5 bases). CDR1 SGHAT and CDR2 FQNNGV come from the germline V gene. CDR3 length: 14 residues. V lost 4 bases, J lost 3 bases, and 12 bases lay in between. The CDR3 DNA reads TGTGCCAGCAGCTGGGCGGGACGGTACACTGAAGCTTTCTTT. Its translation: CASSWAGRYTEAFF.

This clonotype is medium-sized (0.01 to 0.1%). The V call is TRBV6-5, the J call TRBJ1-4, with D possibly TRBD1 on 6 matching bases. V dropped 11 bases and J dropped 7 bases, with 17 bases sitting between them. CDR3 length: 13 residues. Germline-derived CDR1 and CDR2 are MNHEY and SVGAGI. This CDR3 reads CAGLQGFGEKLFF. CDR3 bases: TGTGCCGGACTACAGGGTTTCGGTGAAAAACTGTTTTTT.

This clonotype was counted a few times. The V gene is TRBV29-1, the J gene TRBJ1-1, with D tentatively TRBD1 (6 bases). Germline V gives CDR1 SQVTM, CDR2 ANQGSEA. V lost 4 bases and J 5 bases, leaving 14 bases between the germline ends. This CDR3 region has 13 residues. The CDR3 nucleotides are TGCAGCGTTGCTCGGCGAGGGGGAACTGAAGCTTTCTTT. This encodes CSVARRGGTEAFF.

This clonotype qualifies as medium-sized. J is TRBJ2-3 and V is TRBV7-9; D gene unclear. Germline V gene sequence: CDR1 SEHNR, CDR2 FQNEAQ (reference sequence). The CDR3 consists of 13 residues. V shed 6 bases and J shed 4 bases, with 11 bases lying between them. The CDR3 reads CASSQVYADTQYF. In DNA, the CDR3 is TGTGCCAGCAGTCAGGTTTACGCAGATACGCAGTATTTT.

In its sample, this clonotype ranks as medium-sized. This chain joins TRBV5-4 and TRBJ2-5; 9 bases map to TRBD2. This CDR3 spans 14 amino acids. CDR1 is SGHNT, CDR2 YYREEE, per germline (reference sequence). Trimming at V came to 3 bases and at J to 3 bases, leaving 3 bases not matched to a gene. CDR3 protein: CASSSSSGEETQYF. The CDR3 DNA reads as TGTGCCAGCAGCTCATCTAGCGGGGAAGAGACCCAGTACTTC.

The J gene is TRBJ1-1, the V gene TRBV7-9; D uncertain. Germline lookup yields CDR1 SEHNR and CDR2 FQNEAQ (reference sequence). V gave up 5 bases and J gave up 7 bases, with 20 bases separating them. This CDR3 has 15 amino acids. DNA of the CDR3: TGTGCCAGCAGCGCCTCGGTTAGTGACGGTCGTGAAGCTTTCTTT. It encodes CASSASVSDGREAFF.

This clonotype has ten or more counts. The chain links TRBV5-1 to TRBJ2-3, with a tentative D call TRBD1 (5 bases). The CDR3 is 15 amino acids. V lost 4 bases and J lost 5, with 17 bases in between. CDR1 is SGHRS, CDR2 YFSETQ, per germline. The CDR3 sequence: CASSRAEMQGDTQYF. CDR3 nucleotides: TGCGCCAGCAGCAGAGCAGAGATGCAGGGAGATACGCAGTATTTT. The full variable domain, in which reference TRBV5-1 and TRBJ2-3 provide the parts outside the CDR3, is KAGVTQTPRYLIKTRGQQVTLSCSPISGHRSVSWYQQTPGQGLQFLFEYFSETQRNKGNFPGRFSGRQFSNSRSEMNVSTLELGDSALYLCASSRAEMQGDTQYFGPGTRLTVL.

The table lists this clonotype with many counts. The chain joins TRBV4-2 to TRBJ1-1; D is unresolved. The germline V gene encodes CDR1 LGHNA and CDR2 YNFKEQ. The CDR3 contains 14 residues. Trimming stripped 2 bases from V and 1 base from J, with 8 bases between. In DNA, the CDR3 is TGTGCCAGCAGCCAATCTTGGGGGAACACTGAAGCTTTCTTT. It codes for CASSQSWGNTEAFF.

This clonotype was seen repeatedly, ten times or more. The J gene is TRBJ1-1, the V gene TRBV4-1; D perhaps matches TRBD1 (5 bases). The ends were cut back, 1 base at V and 8 bases at J, with 8 bases in the middle. CDR3 size: 12 residues. The germline V gene encodes CDR1 MGHRA and CDR2 YSYEKL. In DNA form, the CDR3 reads TGCGCCAGCAGCCAAGCCCGGGGGGAAGCTTTCTTT. It translates to CASSQARGEAFF.

The chain has TRBV20-1 and TRBJ2-7; TRBD1 matches at 9 bases. V trimming: 6 bases; J trimming: 5 bases; junction bases outside the gene matches: 8. This CDR3 spans 13 amino acids. Looked up from germline, CDR1 is DFQATT and CDR2 is SNEGSKA (reference sequence). CDR3 bases: TGCAGTGCCCCCGGACAGGGGACCCACGAGCAGTACTTC. Protein sequence: CSAPGQGTHEQYF.

This clonotype qualifies as medium-sized. The rearrangement links TRBV24-1 to TRBJ2-3; no definite D call. The V end was cut by 4 bases, the J end by 0 bases, with 4 bases between. CDR1 KGHDR and CDR2 SFDVKD come from the germline V gene. This CDR3 is built from 13 residues. The CDR3 DNA reads TGTGCCACCAGTGACAGCAGCACAGATACGCAGTATTTT. As protein: CATSDSSTDTQYF.

This clonotype was found many times. V and J are TRBV7-9 and TRBJ1-1; perhaps TRBD1 as D (6 bases). From germline, CDR1 is SEHNR and CDR2 FQNEAQ (reference sequence). The CDR3 is 15 residues long. V was shortened by 5 bases and J by 0 bases, with 13 bases between the two germline ends. The CDR3: CASSPRTVMNTEAFF. For the CDR3, the DNA is TGTGCCAGCAGCCCACGGACAGTAATGAACACTGAAGCTTTCTTT.

This clonotype counts as medium-sized. The chain uses TRBV6-1 and TRBJ2-7; D might be TRBD1 (6 bases). This CDR3 is built from 13 residues. Per germline, CDR1 MNHNS and CDR2 SASEGT. Trimming left V 6 bases short and J 6 bases short, with 15 bases between. CDR3 protein: CASRWTEAGEQYF. CDR3 sequence (DNA): TGTGCCAGCAGATGGACAGAGGCGGGCGAGCAGTACTTC.

In its sample, this clonotype ranks as medium-sized. The rearrangement links TRBV20-1 to TRBJ1-4; D uncertain. Germline values: CDR1 DFQATT, CDR2 SNEGSKA (reference sequence). Trimming stripped 4 bases from V and 1 base from J, with 4 bases between. The CDR3 sequence is 12 residues long. The CDR3 loop is CSATRTNEKLFF. In DNA, the CDR3 is TGCAGTGCTACAAGAACTAATGAAAAACTGTTTTTT.

Sample share makes this clonotype medium-sized. This rearrangement joins TRBV29-1 to TRBJ2-7, with D unclear. The CDR3 consists of 16 residues. V was cut by 1 base and J by 3 bases, with 19 bases left in between. CDR1 is SQVTM and CDR2 is ANQGSEA in the germline V gene. This chain's CDR3 is CSVEVMVAPTYYEQYF. The CDR3 DNA reads as TGCAGCGTTGAAGTGATGGTAGCCCCAACATACTACGAGCAGTACTTC.

This clonotype was observed a few times. The chain is built from TRBV4-3 and TRBJ1-2, with D tentatively TRBD1 (6 bases). The V gene's germline CDR1 is LGHNA and CDR2 YSLEER. The length of the CDR3 is 16 residues. The V end lost 0 bases, the J end lost 2 bases, and 13 bases lay between the germline ends. The CDR3 DNA reads TGCGCCAGCAGCCAAGATCGAGGACAGACAAACTATGGCTACACCTTC. The encoded protein is CASSQDRGQTNYGYTF.